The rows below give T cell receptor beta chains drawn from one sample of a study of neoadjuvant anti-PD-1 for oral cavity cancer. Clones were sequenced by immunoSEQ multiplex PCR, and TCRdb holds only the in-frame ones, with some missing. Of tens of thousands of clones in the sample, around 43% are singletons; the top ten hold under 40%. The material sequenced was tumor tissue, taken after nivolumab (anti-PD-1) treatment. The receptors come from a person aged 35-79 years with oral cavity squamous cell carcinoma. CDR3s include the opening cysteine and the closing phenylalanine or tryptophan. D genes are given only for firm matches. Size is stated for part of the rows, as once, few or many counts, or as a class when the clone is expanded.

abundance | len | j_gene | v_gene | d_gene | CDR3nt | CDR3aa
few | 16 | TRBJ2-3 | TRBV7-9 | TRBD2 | TGTGCCAGCAGCCCAGGACCGGGGGGGTACACAGATACGCAGTATTTT | CASSPGPGGYTDTQYF
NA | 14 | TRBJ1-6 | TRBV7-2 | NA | TGTGCCAGCAGCCTAGACTCCTATAATTCACCCCTCCACTTT | CASSLDSYNSPLHF
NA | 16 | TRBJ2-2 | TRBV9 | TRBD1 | TGTGCCAGCAGCGTAGGTGGGACAGGGAACACCGGGGAGCTGTTTTTT | CASSVGGTGNTGELFF
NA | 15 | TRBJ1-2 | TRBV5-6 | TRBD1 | TGTGCCAGCAGCTTGTTGACCGGGACAGGGAGTAGCTACACCTTC | CASSLLTGTGSSYTF
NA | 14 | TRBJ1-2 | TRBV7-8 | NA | TGTGCCAGCAGCCCGACTCCAGGTGGCTATGGCTACACCTTC | CASSPTPGGYGYTF
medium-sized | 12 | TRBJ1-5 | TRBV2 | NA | TGTGCCAGCCATAAATACAATCAGCCCCAGCATTTT | CASHKYNQPQHF
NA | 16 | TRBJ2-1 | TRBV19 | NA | TGTGCCAGTAGTCCTCTTTTGGGGGGGCGCATGAATGAGCAGTTCTTC | CASSPLLGGRMNEQFF
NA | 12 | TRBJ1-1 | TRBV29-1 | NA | TGCAGCGTTGAAGAATTGAACACTGAAGCTTTCTTT | CSVEELNTEAFF
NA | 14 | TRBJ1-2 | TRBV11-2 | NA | TGTGCCAGCAGCTTAGCGGACGGGAACTATGGCTACACCTTC | CASSLADGNYGYTF
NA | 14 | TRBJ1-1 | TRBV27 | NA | TGTGCCAGCAGTGAATTCTCAGAGAACACTGAAGCTTTCTTT | CASSEFSENTEAFF
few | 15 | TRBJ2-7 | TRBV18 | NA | TGTGCCAGCTCACCGTCCAGGGGCTCATCCTACGAGCAGTACTTC | CASSPSRGSSYEQYF
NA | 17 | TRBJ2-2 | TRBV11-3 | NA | TGTGCCAGCAGCCCTAGATTCGGGGGAGTGAACACCGGGGAGCTGTTTTTT | CASSPRFGGVNTGELFF
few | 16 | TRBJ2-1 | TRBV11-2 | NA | TGTGCCAGCAGCTTCCCCTCTTCGGGGGCCCAGGGTGAGCAGTTCTTC | CASSFPSSGAQGEQFF
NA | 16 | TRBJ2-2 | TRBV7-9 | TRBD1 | TGTGCCAGCAGCGAGGGACAGGGTTCAACAACCGGGGAGCTGTTTTTT | CASSEGQGSTTGELFF
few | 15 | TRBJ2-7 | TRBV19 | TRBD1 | TGTGCCAGTAGTATACGCCGGGACAGGGCAGGGGAGCAGTACTTC | CASSIRRDRAGEQYF
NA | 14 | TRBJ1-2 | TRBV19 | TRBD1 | TGTGCCACTATAGGGCCGGGACAGTATCATGGCTACACCTTC | CATIGPGQYHGYTF
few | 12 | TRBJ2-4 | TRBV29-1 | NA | TGCAGCGTTGAAGCGGGGGGCAACATTCAGTACTTC | CSVEAGGNIQYF
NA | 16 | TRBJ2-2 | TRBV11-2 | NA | TGTGCCAGCAGCTTCCCCGGGACAGCGGGCACCGGGGAGCTGTTTTTT | CASSFPGTAGTGELFF
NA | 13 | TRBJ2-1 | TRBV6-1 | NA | TGTGCCAGCAGTGACGGCGGTAATGTTGAGCAGTTCTTC | CASSDGGNVEQFF
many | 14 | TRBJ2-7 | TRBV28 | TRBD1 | TGTGCCAGCAGTCCGAGACAGGGACCCTACGAGCAGTACTTC | CASSPRQGPYEQYF
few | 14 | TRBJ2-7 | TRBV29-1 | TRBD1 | TGCAGCGTTGAAGACGGGACAGGCATCTACGAGCAGTACTTC | CSVEDGTGIYEQYF
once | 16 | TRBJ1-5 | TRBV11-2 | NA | TGTGCCAGCAGCACCGACTCCGGGATCCTGAATCAGCCCCAGCATTTT | CASSTDSGILNQPQHF
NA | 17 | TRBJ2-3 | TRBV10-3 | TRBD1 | TGTGCCATCAGTGATCCCCATCAGGGGACAGGCACAGATACGCAGTATTTT | CAISDPHQGTGTDTQYF
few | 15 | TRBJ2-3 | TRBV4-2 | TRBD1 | TGTGCCAGCAGCTTGGGACAGGAGGTTACAGATACGCAGTATTTT | CASSLGQEVTDTQYF
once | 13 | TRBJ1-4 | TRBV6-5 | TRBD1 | TGTCCCCCCGGGACAGGGACTAATGAAAAACTGTTTTTT | CPPGTGTNEKLFF
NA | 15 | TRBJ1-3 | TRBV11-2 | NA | TGTGCCAGCAGCTTAGAGGGGATCTCTGGAAACACCATATATTTT | CASSLEGISGNTIYF
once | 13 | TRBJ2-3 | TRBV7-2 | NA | TGTGCCAGCAGCTTACCGGGGGCAGATACGCAGTATTTT | CASSLPGADTQYF
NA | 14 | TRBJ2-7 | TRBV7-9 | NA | TGTGCCAGCAGCTCCCTGACGGTTACCTACGAGCAGTACTTC | CASSSLTVTYEQYF
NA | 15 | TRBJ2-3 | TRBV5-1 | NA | TGCGCCAGCAGCCCACAGGTTTCAAACACAGATACGCAGTATTTT | CASSPQVSNTDTQYF
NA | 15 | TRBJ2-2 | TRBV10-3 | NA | TGTGCCATCAGTGAGTCCCCCCCCGAGTCCGGGGAGCTGTTTTTT | CAISESPPESGELFF
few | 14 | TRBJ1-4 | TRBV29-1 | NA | TGCAGCGTTCCCGGGCCATCCCAGGGCGAAAAACTGTTTTTT | CSVPGPSQGEKLFF
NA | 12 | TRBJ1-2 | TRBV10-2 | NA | TGCGCCAGCAGTGCGGGTGTCTATGGCTACACCTTC | CASSAGVYGYTF